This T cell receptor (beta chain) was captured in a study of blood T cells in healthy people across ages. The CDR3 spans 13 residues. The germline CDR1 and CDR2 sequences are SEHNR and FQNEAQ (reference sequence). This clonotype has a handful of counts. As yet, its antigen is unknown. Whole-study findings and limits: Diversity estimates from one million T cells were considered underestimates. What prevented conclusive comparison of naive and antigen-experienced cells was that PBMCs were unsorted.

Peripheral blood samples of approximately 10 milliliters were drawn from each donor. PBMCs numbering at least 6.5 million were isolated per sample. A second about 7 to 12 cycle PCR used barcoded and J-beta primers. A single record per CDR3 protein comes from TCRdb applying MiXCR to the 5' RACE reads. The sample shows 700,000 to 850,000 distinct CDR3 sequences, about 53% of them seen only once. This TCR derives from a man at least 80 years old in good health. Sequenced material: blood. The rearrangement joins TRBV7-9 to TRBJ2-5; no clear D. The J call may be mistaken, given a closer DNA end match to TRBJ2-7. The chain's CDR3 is CASSLDLSAEQYF. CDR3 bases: TGTGCCAGCAGCTTAGACCTCAGCGCCGAGCAGTACTTC.